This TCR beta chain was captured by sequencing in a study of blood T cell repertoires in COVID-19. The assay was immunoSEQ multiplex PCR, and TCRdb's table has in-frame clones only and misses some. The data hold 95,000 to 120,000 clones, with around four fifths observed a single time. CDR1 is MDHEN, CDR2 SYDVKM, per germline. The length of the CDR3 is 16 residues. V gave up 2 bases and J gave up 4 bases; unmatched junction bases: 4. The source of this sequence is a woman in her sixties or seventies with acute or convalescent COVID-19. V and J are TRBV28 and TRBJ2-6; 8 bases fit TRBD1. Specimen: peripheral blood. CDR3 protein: CASSLLQGAGANVLTF. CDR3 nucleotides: TGTGCCAGCAGTTTACTTCAGGGGGCCGGGGCCAACGTCCTGACTTTC.